This TCR beta chain was sequenced for a study of technical replicates of blood from a handful of donors. The table came from immunoSEQ multiplex PCR; TCRdb's copy has only in-frame clones and leaves some out. This sample has roughly 56,000 clones, with more than 70% found just once. There are 13 residues in the CDR3. The V end was cut by 1 base, the J end by 7 bases, with 10 bases between. Germline V CDR1 and CDR2: SGHVS, FNYEAQ. The specimen was PBMCs. The rearrangement links TRBV7-6 to TRBJ1-2; maybe TRBD1 (6 bases). The receptor was isolated from a human donor in good health. Some clones in this sample may be carry-over from other donors' samples. CDR3 DNA sequence: TGTGCCAGCAGCTTAGACAGGGCAAGTGGCTACACCTTC. It codes for CASSLDRASGYTF.